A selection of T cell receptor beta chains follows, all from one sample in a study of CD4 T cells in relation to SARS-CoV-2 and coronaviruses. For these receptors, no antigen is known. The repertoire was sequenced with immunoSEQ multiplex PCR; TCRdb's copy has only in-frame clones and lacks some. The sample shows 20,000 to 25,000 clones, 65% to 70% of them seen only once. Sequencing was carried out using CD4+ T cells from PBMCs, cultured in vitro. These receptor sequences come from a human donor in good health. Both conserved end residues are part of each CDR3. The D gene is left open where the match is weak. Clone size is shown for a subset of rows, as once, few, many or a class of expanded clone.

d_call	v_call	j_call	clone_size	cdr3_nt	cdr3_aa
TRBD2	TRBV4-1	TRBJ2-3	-	TGCGCCAGCAGCCAACTAGCGGGAGGGCCGCCAGATACGCAGTATTTT	CASSQLAGGPPDTQYF
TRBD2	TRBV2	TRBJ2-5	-	TGTGCCAGCAGTCCCGGGACTAGCTCCTCCCGGCGGGAGACCCAGTACTTC	CASSPGTSSSRRETQYF
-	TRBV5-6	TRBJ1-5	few	TGTGCCAGCAGCTCGCTTTATCCGGGGAGCGTCAATCAGCCCCAGCATTTT	CASSSLYPGSVNQPQHF
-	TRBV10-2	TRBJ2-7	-	TGCGCCAGCAGTGAGCCCATTTCCTACGAGCAGTACTTC	CASSEPISYEQYF
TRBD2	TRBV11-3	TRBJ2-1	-	TGTGCCAGCAGCCGCGGGGGAGAGGGAGATGAGCAGTTCTTC	CASSRGGEGDEQFF
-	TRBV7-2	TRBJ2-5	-	TGTGCCAGCAGTGGACAGAGTCAAGAGACCCAGTACTTC	CASSGQSQETQYF
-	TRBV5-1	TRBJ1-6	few	TGCGCCAGCAGCTTGGTGGCTAATGTTGGAGATTCACCCCTCCACTTT	CASSLVANVGDSPLHF
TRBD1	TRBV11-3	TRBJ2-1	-	TGTGCCAGCAGCGGGCCGGGACAGGGTAACGGTGAGCAGTTCTTC	CASSGPGQGNGEQFF
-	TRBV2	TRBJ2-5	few	TGTGCCAGCAGTGTAGCCCGGACTGACCAAGAGACCCAGTACTTC	CASSVARTDQETQYF
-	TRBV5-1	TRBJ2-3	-	TGCGCCAGCAGCGGGGCACAGGGTAGCGCCCTCGGGACAGATACGCAGTATTTT	CASSGAQGSALGTDTQYF
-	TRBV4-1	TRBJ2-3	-	TGCGCCAGCAGCCAAGTCGGGCGGGGACCTAGCACAGATACGCAGTATTTT	CASSQVGRGPSTDTQYF
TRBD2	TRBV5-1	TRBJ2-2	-	TGCGCCAGCAGCTCCCAGGTTAGCGGGAGTACCGGGGAGCTGTTTTTT	CASSSQVSGSTGELFF
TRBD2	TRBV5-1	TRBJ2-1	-	TGCGCCAGCAGCTCTAGCGGGGAATACAATGAGCAGTTCTTC	CASSSSGEYNEQFF
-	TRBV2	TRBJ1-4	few	TGTGCCAGCAGTGAAACCGGAGACCTAACTAATGAAAAACTGTTTTTT	CASSETGDLTNEKLFF
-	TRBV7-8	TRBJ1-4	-	TGTGCCAGCAGCTTAGCGGGACAACGCAATGAAAAACTGTTTTTT	CASSLAGQRNEKLFF
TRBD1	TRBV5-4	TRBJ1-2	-	TGTGCCAGCAGCCCGGGACAGGGCAACCGTGGCTACACCTTC	CASSPGQGNRGYTF
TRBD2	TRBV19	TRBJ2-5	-	TGTGCCAGTAGGGGGAGACTAGCGGGACTAGAGACCCAGTACTTC	CASRGRLAGLETQYF
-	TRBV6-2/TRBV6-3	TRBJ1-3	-	TGTGCCAGCAGTTACTCTGGAGACGGAAACACCATATATTTT	CASSYSGDGNTIYF
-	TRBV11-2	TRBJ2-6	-	TGTGCCAGCAGTTGGAGCTCTGGGGCCAACGTCCTGACTTTC	CASSWSSGANVLTF
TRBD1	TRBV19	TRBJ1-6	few	TGTGCCAGTAGTCTCCAGGACAGGGGGAATTCACCCCTCCACTTT	CASSLQDRGNSPLHF
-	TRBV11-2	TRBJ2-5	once	TGTGCCAGCAGCTTTAGGGCCTTCGGGAGCGAGACCCAGTACTTC	CASSFRAFGSETQYF
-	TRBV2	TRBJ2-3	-	TGTGCCAGCCCCCCTACCACCGCTCCCAGTACGCAGTATTTT	CASPPTTAPSTQYF
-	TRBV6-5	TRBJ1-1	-	TGTGCCAGCGGAAAGCGGGACTCCGAATTTGCTGAAGCTTTCTTT	CASGKRDSEFAEAFF
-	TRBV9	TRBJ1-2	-	TGTGCCAGCAGCGTAGAAGATGAGGGATACTATGGCTACACCTTC	CASSVEDEGYYGYTF
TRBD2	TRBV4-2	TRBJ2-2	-	TGTGCCAGCAGCCAGACTAGCATTACAACCGGGGAGCTGTTTTTT	CASSQTSITTGELFF
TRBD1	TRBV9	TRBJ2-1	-	TGTGCCAGCAGCGCGGGGGGACAGGGTTCCTACAATGAGCAGTTCTTC	CASSAGGQGSYNEQFF
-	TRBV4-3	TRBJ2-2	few	TGCGCCAGCAGCCAAGATAAGATGGCGGCCGGGGAGCTGTTTTTT	CASSQDKMAAGELFF
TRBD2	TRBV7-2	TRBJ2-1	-	TGTGCCAGCAGAAGGACTAGCGGGGAGTACAATGAGCAGTTCTTC	CASRRTSGEYNEQFF
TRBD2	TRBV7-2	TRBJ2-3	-	TGTGCCAGCAGCCCGGGACTAGCGGGGGGGCGGGGGACGCAGTATTTT	CASSPGLAGGRGTQYF
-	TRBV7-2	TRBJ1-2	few	TGTGCCAGCAGCTTGGGTTACGGTAACTATGGCTACACCTTC	CASSLGYGNYGYTF
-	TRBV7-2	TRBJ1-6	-	TGTGCCAGCAGCTTAGGAGGGCCCAATTCACCCCTCCACTTT	CASSLGGPNSPLHF
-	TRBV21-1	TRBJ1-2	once	TGTGCCAGCAGCATGGGACAGGGTGGCTACACCTTC	CASSMGQGGYTF
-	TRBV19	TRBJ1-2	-	TGTGCCAGTAGTCCGAGAGACAGGACTAACTATGGCTACACCTTC	CASSPRDRTNYGYTF
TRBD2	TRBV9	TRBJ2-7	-	TGTGCCAGCAGCCCAGAGATTGGTGGTAAGGGACTAGCGGGACGTTACTCCTACGAGCAGTACTTC	CASSPEIGGKGLAGRYSYEQYF
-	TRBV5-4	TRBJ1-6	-	TGTGCCAGCAGCTTGGAGCAGCTTAATTCACCCCTCCACTTT	CASSLEQLNSPLHF
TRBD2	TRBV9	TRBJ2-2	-	TGTGCCAGCAGCCACGGGGGGAGCGGCACCGGGGAGCTGTTTTTT	CASSHGGSGTGELFF